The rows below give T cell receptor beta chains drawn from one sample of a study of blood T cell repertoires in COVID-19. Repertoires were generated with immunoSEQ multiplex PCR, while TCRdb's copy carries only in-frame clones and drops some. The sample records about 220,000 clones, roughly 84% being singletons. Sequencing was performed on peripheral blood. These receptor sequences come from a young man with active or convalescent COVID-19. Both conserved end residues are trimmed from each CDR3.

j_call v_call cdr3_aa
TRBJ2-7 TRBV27 ASSPLGLAGGHEQY
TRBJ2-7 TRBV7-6 ASSSGAAGNYEQY
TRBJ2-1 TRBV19 ASSGQGLAGGRYNEQF
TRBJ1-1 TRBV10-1 ASSDRGTEAF
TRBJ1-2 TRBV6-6 ASSKRVDGYT
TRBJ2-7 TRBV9 ASSERGSWAGDYEQY
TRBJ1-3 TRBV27 ASSPQFGNTIY
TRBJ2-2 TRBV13 ASSLRGTGELF
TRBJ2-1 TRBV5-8 ASSERLAGGLHEQF
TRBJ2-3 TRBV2 ASGSLAGDTQY
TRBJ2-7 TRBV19 ASSIVGGYEQY
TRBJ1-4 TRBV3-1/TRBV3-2 ASSQWGDSLNEKLF
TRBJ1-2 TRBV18 ASSPPEGGLHGYT
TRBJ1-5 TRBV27 ASRSYDSNQPQH